These T cell receptor beta chains were read from a single sample in a study of early T cells in non-severe SARS-CoV-2 infection. TCRdb reprocessed the 5' RACE reads via MiXCR and lists one record per CDR3 protein. The sample consists of tens of thousands of distinct CDR3 sequences, roughly 4.5% of them appearing once. The material was whole blood, obtained at baseline. The receptor set was obtained from an adult who was a healthcare worker with PCR-confirmed SARS-CoV-2 infection or an uninfected control (not recorded which). Each CDR3 is given with its conserved first and last residue. Each record gives: V gene, D gene, clone size, J gene, CDR3 protein, CDR3 DNA. D genes are given only for firm matches. Each size is how often the clone was seen (once, few, many) or a class if it is expanded.

V: TRBV6-6
D: -
size: many
J: TRBJ2-5
CDR3: CASSYGGQGTRKYF
DNA: TGTGCCAGCAGTTACGGGGGACAAGGTACCCGAAAGTACTTC

V: TRBV29-1
D: -
size: many
J: TRBJ2-7
CDR3: CSVQEAVSYEQYF
DNA: TGCAGCGTTCAAGAAGCGGTCTCCTACGAGCAGTACTTC

V: TRBV10-3
D: -
size: many
J: TRBJ2-2
CDR3: CAIGGVQNTGELFF
DNA: TGTGCCATCGGTGGCGTCCAGAACACCGGGGAGCTGTTTTTT

V: TRBV7-9
D: -
size: many
J: TRBJ1-2
CDR3: CASSPLGPTGDGYTF
DNA: TGTGCCAGCAGCCCCCTAGGACCGACCGGGGATGGCTACACCTTC

V: TRBV19
D: TRBD1
size: many
J: TRBJ1-2
CDR3: CASSRQGSGYTF
DNA: TGTGCCAGTAGTCGACAGGGGAGCGGCTACACCTTC

V: TRBV10-1
D: TRBD2
size: medium-sized
J: TRBJ2-7
CDR3: CASSEGLAGASSYEQYF
DNA: TGCGCCAGCAGTGAGGGACTAGCGGGAGCAAGCTCCTACGAGCAGTACTTC

V: TRBV29-1
D: TRBD2
size: many
J: TRBJ2-1
CDR3: CSVMREWGEQFF
DNA: TGCAGCGTTATGCGGGAGTGGGGTGAGCAGTTCTTC

V: TRBV18
D: -
size: many
J: TRBJ1-1
CDR3: CASSLGLSNEAFF
DNA: TGTGCCAGCTCACTTGGTCTATCCAATGAAGCTTTCTTT

V: TRBV5-1
D: -
size: many
J: TRBJ2-1
CDR3: CASSFSARDNEQFF
DNA: TGCGCCAGCAGCTTTTCTGCACGGGACAATGAGCAGTTCTTC

V: TRBV29-1
D: -
size: many
J: TRBJ2-7
CDR3: CSVVPTGFDRGEQYF
DNA: TGCAGCGTGGTACCTACAGGTTTTGATCGGGGCGAGCAGTACTTC

V: TRBV19
D: TRBD2
size: many
J: TRBJ2-3
CDR3: CASRGLAATDTQYF
DNA: TGTGCCAGTAGGGGGCTAGCGGCCACAGATACGCAGTATTTT